The entry below gives a single T cell receptor beta chain sequence along with its context. The data belong to a study of blood T cell repertoires in COVID-19. Study summary: COVID-19 samples from acute and convalescent phases originated in the United States, Italy and Spain.

Trimming left V 2 bases short and J 7 bases short, with 5 bases between. The CDR3 spans 11 residues. The germline gives CDR1 LNHDA, CDR2 SQIVND (reference sequence). Original handling: Using reference gene primer amplification, nucleated cell counts were estimated. Sequencing used immunoSEQ multiplex PCR; TCRdb keeps in-frame clones, though not all of them. From that table come the V and J calls and clone size; the DNA was used to work out D and trimming. Among approximately 140,000 clones, around 84% were seen once, and the ten largest hold about 8%. V and J are TRBV19 and TRBJ1-2; unclear D gene. The receptor was isolated from an older woman with acute or convalescent COVID-19. The source material was peripheral blood. Written as DNA, the CDR3 is TGTGCCAGTAGTATACGGGGTGGCTACACCTTC. Translation: CASSIRGGYTF.